This is a list of T cell receptor beta chains from one sample in a study of neurological immune-mediated disorders. TCRdb reprocessed the 5' RACE reads via MiXCR and lists one record per CDR3 protein. The table has roughly 80,000 distinct CDR3 sequences, approximately 6% seen once. Material for sequencing was PBMCs. All receptors come from a woman in her sixties with multiple sclerosis. The CDR3 runs from the conserved cysteine through the conserved F or W. The D gene is left open where the match is weak. Expanded clones get a size class; other rows say once, few or many, or leave the size out.

clone size: many; CDR3 length: 16; D gene: TRBD1; J gene: TRBJ2-1; V gene: TRBV5-6; CDR3 DNA: TGTGCCAGCAGCTTCGCCGGGACAGGGACTTACAATGAGCAGTTCTTC; CDR3 protein: CASSFAGTGTYNEQFF
clone size: NA; CDR3 length: 13; D gene: NA; J gene: TRBJ2-6; V gene: TRBV20-1; CDR3 DNA: TGCAGTGCTAGGGGGTCTGGGGCCAACGTCCTGACTTTC; CDR3 protein: CSARGSGANVLTF
clone size: many; CDR3 length: 14; D gene: TRBD1; J gene: TRBJ1-4; V gene: TRBV7-9; CDR3 DNA: TGTGCCAGCAGCTTAGGGGACAGCAATGAAAAACTGTTTTTT; CDR3 protein: CASSLGDSNEKLFF
clone size: many; CDR3 length: 18; D gene: TRBD1; J gene: TRBJ1-1; V gene: TRBV2; CDR3 DNA: TGTGCCAGTCGGACAGGGGGGCCTGGAACTTTGATGAACACTGAAGCTTTCTTT; CDR3 protein: CASRTGGPGTLMNTEAFF
clone size: many; CDR3 length: 10; D gene: TRBD1; J gene: TRBJ1-1; V gene: TRBV29-1; CDR3 DNA: TGCAGCGGGGGACAGACTGAAGCTTTCTTT; CDR3 protein: CSGGQTEAFF
clone size: many; CDR3 length: 14; D gene: TRBD1; J gene: TRBJ2-7; V gene: TRBV12-3/TRBV12-4; CDR3 DNA: TGTGCCAGCAGCCCACAACAGGGGGCTTACGAGCAGTACTTC; CDR3 protein: CASSPQQGAYEQYF
clone size: many; CDR3 length: 13; D gene: NA; J gene: TRBJ2-5; V gene: TRBV15; CDR3 DNA: TGTGCCGCTCAAGGGGTGGCCGAAGAGACCCAGTACTTC; CDR3 protein: CAAQGVAEETQYF
clone size: many; CDR3 length: 14; D gene: NA; J gene: TRBJ2-2; V gene: TRBV7-9; CDR3 DNA: TGTGCCAGCAGCCTTCCCAAGTGGGGCGGGGAGCTGTTTTTT; CDR3 protein: CASSLPKWGGELFF
clone size: many; CDR3 length: 15; D gene: NA; J gene: TRBJ2-3; V gene: TRBV28; CDR3 DNA: TGTGCCAGCAGCCCGGACGGAAGGCACACAGATACGCAGTATTTT; CDR3 protein: CASSPDGRHTDTQYF
clone size: few; CDR3 length: 14; D gene: TRBD1; J gene: TRBJ2-7; V gene: TRBV11-2; CDR3 DNA: TGTGCCAGCAGCTCCTCCAGGGGGTCCTACGAGCAGTACTTC; CDR3 protein: CASSSSRGSYEQYF
clone size: many; CDR3 length: 14; D gene: TRBD2; J gene: TRBJ2-1; V gene: TRBV29-1; CDR3 DNA: TGCAGCGTTGGGGCTAGCGGGGGCCAGGTTGAGCAGTTCTTC; CDR3 protein: CSVGASGGQVEQFF